Below are 20 T cell receptor beta chains sequenced from a single sample in a study of blood T cell repertoires in COVID-19. Repertoires were generated with immunoSEQ multiplex PCR, while TCRdb's copy carries only in-frame clones and drops some. The repertoire holds 250,000 to 300,000 clones, with about 88% as singletons. The sequencing input was peripheral blood. All receptors come from a woman in her thirties with COVID-19, enrolled during active disease.

The chain combines TRBV28 with TRBJ1-5, with TRBD1 matching 7 bases. J gave up 5 bases and V 7 bases, and 11 bases lay outside the gene matches. Germline V gene sequence: CDR1 MDHEN, CDR2 SYDVKM. CDR3 length: 15 residues. CDR3 sequence (DNA): TGTGCCAGCACCTCAGTCGGGACAGAGGATCAGCCCCAGCATTTT. This sequence encodes CASTSVGTEDQPQHF.

CDR3 bases: TGTGCCAGCAGTTACAGACAGGGCAATTCACCCCTCCACTTT. Its translation: CASSYRQGNSPLHF. The chain uses TRBV6-6 and TRBJ1-6, with TRBD1 matching over 7 bases. The CDR3 length is 14 residues. Germline V gives CDR1 MNHNY, CDR2 SVGAGI (reference sequence). Trimming removed 2 bases from V and 7 bases from J; junction bases left unmatched: 2.

The chain couples TRBV6-6 to TRBJ2-3, with D possibly being TRBD2 (5 bases). Trimming removed 6 bases at V and 0 bases at J, with 16 bases between. Germline V CDR1 and CDR2: MNHNY, SVGAGI (reference sequence). The CDR3 is made up of 16 amino acids. CDR3 region: CASSRTGLVSTDTQYF. The CDR3 DNA follows: TGTGCCAGCAGCCGAACCGGACTCGTGAGCACAGATACGCAGTATTTT.

The V and J genes are TRBV20-1 and TRBJ2-3; D is undetermined. The V end was cut by 2 bases, the J end by 2 bases, with 2 bases between. Germline CDR1 is DFQATT and CDR2 is SNEGSKA (reference sequence). The CDR3 has 11 amino acids. CDR3 nucleotide sequence: TGCAGTGCTAGACTCACAGATACGCAGTATTTT. This encodes CSARLTDTQYF.

The rearrangement links TRBV5-1 to TRBJ1-4; 8 bases are shared with TRBD1. The CDR3 covers 14 residues. V dropped 2 bases and J dropped 7; count of bases not matched to a gene: 4. Germline lookup yields CDR1 SGHRS and CDR2 YFSETQ. CDR3 nucleotide sequence: TGCGCCAGCAGCTTCCGGGACAGGAGTGAAAAACTGTTTTTT. Translation gives CASSFRDRSEKLFF.

This clone was observed a few times. The chain carries TRBV6-1 and TRBJ2-7, with D possibly being TRBD2 (6 bases). This CDR3 is 15 amino acids long. V was shortened by 0 bases and J by 0 bases, with 9 bases between the two germline ends. Germline assignment: CDR1 MNHNS and CDR2 SASEGT. The CDR3 region is CASSEALGGSYEQYF. CDR3 in DNA: TGTGCCAGCAGTGAAGCGCTCGGGGGCTCCTACGAGCAGTACTTC.

This chain connects TRBV7-2 to TRBJ2-2; 9 bases are a match to TRBD2. After removal of 0 bases from V and 1 base from J, the junction contained 0 bases not matched to a gene. CDR1 is SGHTA, CDR2 FQGNSA, per germline. This CDR3 is built from 16 residues. Here the CDR3 reads CASSLASGRNTGELFF. CDR3 bases: TGTGCCAGCAGCTTAGCTAGCGGGAGGAACACCGGGGAGCTGTTTTTT.

This sequence joins TRBV5-6 and TRBJ2-7; weak D call: TRBD2 (6 bases). Per the germline V gene, CDR1 is SGHDT and CDR2 is YYEEEE. This CDR3 spans 14 amino acids. Trimming left V 4 bases short and J 6 bases short, with 17 bases between. The CDR3 is CASSPRYGGSEQYF. The CDR3 DNA reads TGTGCCAGCAGCCCTCGCTACGGGGGAAGCGAGCAGTACTTC. Supplemented by reference TRBV5-6 and TRBJ2-7, the full variable domain reads DAGVTQSPTHLIKTRGQQVTLRCSPKSGHDTVSWYQQALGQGPQFIFQYYEEEERQRGNFPDRFSGHQFPNYSSELNVNALLLGDSALYLCASSPRYGGSEQYFGPGTRLTVT.

The chain links TRBV6-5 to TRBJ2-1, with D perhaps matching TRBD2 (7 bases). V shed 8 bases and J shed 3 bases, with 11 bases lying between them. CDR1 MNHEY and CDR2 SVGAGI come from the germline V gene. CDR3 length: 13 residues. The CDR3 nucleotides read TGTGCCAGCGGGGGGGCTAGCTACAATGAGCAGTTCTTC. Translated: CASGGASYNEQFF.

V and J are TRBV6-2 or TRBV6-3 and TRBJ2-7; 8 bases fit TRBD2. CDR1 is MNHEY, CDR2 SVGEGT, per germline. V lost 5 bases, J lost 6 bases, and 6 bases stayed unmatched. This CDR3 spans 13 amino acids. CDR3 protein: CASSLGLAGEQYF. The CDR3, as DNA: TGTGCCAGCAGTCTCGGACTAGCAGGCGAGCAGTACTTC.

The CDR3 is CASSLRTGGSQPQHF. Written as DNA, the CDR3 is TGTGCCAGCAGCTTGAGGACAGGGGGCTCTCAGCCCCAGCATTTT. The chain employs TRBV5-8 and TRBJ1-5, with 11 bases identical to TRBD1. The CDR3 covers 15 residues. Germline V gene data show CDR1 as SGHTS and CDR2 as YDEGEE. Losses at the gene ends were 1 base for V and 6 bases for J; bases not matched to a gene: 3.

This chain uses TRBV19 with TRBJ1-5; tentative D call: TRBD1 (6 bases). V dropped 4 bases and J dropped 7 bases, with 17 bases sitting between them. The CDR3 totals 15 residues. Germline CDR1 LNHDA, CDR2 SQIVND (reference sequence). The CDR3 spells CASSTRRQGWQPQHF. CDR3 bases: TGTGCCAGTAGTACCCGACGGCAGGGGTGGCAGCCCCAGCATTTT.

This rearrangement joins TRBV3-1 (or the pseudogene TRBV3-2) to TRBJ1-4; a weak D match, TRBD1 (6 bases). This CDR3 has 16 residues. Trimming took 0 bases from V and 8 from J, leaving 16 bases between them. The germline CDR1 and CDR2 sequences are LGHDT and YNNKEL (reference sequence). CDR3 amino acids: CASSQDLQGRGEKLFF. CDR3 in DNA: TGTGCCAGCAGCCAAGATTTACAGGGAAGGGGAGAAAAACTGTTTTTT.

This rearrangement joins TRBV15 to TRBJ2-7; 7 bases map to TRBD2. Germline trimming cut 2 bases from V and 3 bases from J; bases unmatched to any gene: 7. CDR3 length equals 15 residues. CDR1 is LNHNV and CDR2 is YYDKDF in the germline V gene (reference sequence). CDR3 nucleotides: TGTGCCACCAGCAGATCCCGGGAGGCGCGCTACGAGCAGTACTTC. This encodes CATSRSREARYEQYF. Using reference TRBV15 and TRBJ2-7 for the parts outside the CDR3, the full variable domain is DAMVIQNPRYQVTQFGKPVTLSCSQTLNHNVMYWYQQKSSQAPKLLFHYYDKDFNNEADTPDNFQSRRPNTSFCFLDIRSPGLGDTAMYLCATSRSREARYEQYFGPGTRLTVT.

This clone has ten or more counts. The chain is built from TRBV4-2 and TRBJ1-2; unclear D gene. The ends were cut back, 2 bases at V and 4 bases at J, with 11 bases in the middle. The length of the CDR3 is 14 residues. The germline CDR1 and CDR2 sequences are LGHNA and YNFKEQ. The CDR3: CASSQRQGSYGYTF. CDR3 nucleotide sequence: TGTGCCAGCAGCCAACGTCAAGGGAGCTATGGCTACACCTTC.

This clone was recorded only once. The chain uses TRBV28 and TRBJ2-7; the match to TRBD1 covers 8 bases. This CDR3 region has 15 residues. Trimming cost V 3 bases and J 2 bases; bases outside gene matches: 6. CDR1 and CDR2 (germline): MDHEN, SYDVKM. DNA for the CDR3: TGTGCCAGCAGTTTCGGCAGGGGGCCGGCCTACGAGCAGTACTTC. Translating gives CASSFGRGPAYEQYF.

This rearrangement joins TRBV7-9 to TRBJ2-3, with 7 bases aligning to TRBD1. Trimming took 3 bases from V and 6 from J; bases not matched to a gene: 9. CDR1 and CDR2 from the germline V gene are SEHNR and FQNEAQ (reference sequence). CDR3 length: 15 residues. The CDR3 DNA is TGTGCCAGCAGCTTGGGCCGGACAGGAACGGATACGCAGTATTTT. It is translated as CASSLGRTGTDTQYF. The full variable domain, rest sourced from reference TRBV7-9 and TRBJ2-3, is DTGVSQNPRHKITKRGQNVTFRCDPISEHNRLYWYRQTLGQGPEFLTYFQNEAQLEKSRLLSDRFSAERPKGSFSTLEIQRTEQGDSAMYLCASSLGRTGTDTQYFGPGTRLTVL.

This chain links TRBV10-3 with TRBJ2-1; 8 bases fit TRBD2. The J segment lost 12 bases and the V segment lost 2 bases, leaving 12 bases of the junction unmatched. Looked up from germline, CDR1 is ENHRY and CDR2 is SYGVKD. The CDR3 contains 15 residues. The CDR3 sequence is CAISEAGGGTGGQFF. In nucleotides, the CDR3 is TGTGCCATCAGTGAGGCGGGAGGCGGGACGGGGGGGCAGTTCTTC.

The chain is built from TRBV25-1 and TRBJ2-1; 11 bases map to TRBD2. Germline lookup yields CDR1 MGHDK and CDR2 SYGVNS. This CDR3 contains 16 residues. J lost 6 bases, V lost 4 bases, and 8 bases had no gene match. The CDR3 spells CASSGLAGGPLNEQFF. The CDR3 coding sequence is TGTGCCAGCAGTGGCTTAGCGGGAGGGCCCCTCAATGAGCAGTTCTTC.

V usage is TRBV3-1 (or the pseudogene TRBV3-2) and J usage is TRBJ2-5; tentatively, D is TRBD2 (5 bases). The CDR3 has 15 amino acids. Germline assignment: CDR1 LGHDT and CDR2 YNNKEL (reference sequence). V lost 1 base and J 5 bases, leaving 14 bases between the germline ends. The CDR3 loop is CASSQAASGRETQYF. The CDR3 nucleotides are TGTGCCAGCAGCCAAGCGGCAAGCGGTCGGGAGACCCAGTACTTC.